The sequence of this T cell receptor beta chain was determined in a study of TIL therapy for anti-PD-1-resistant metastatic lung cancer. Study results and limitations: Compared with baseline intratumoral T cells, expanded TIL cultures were more clonal and less diverse (around 5.9% vs 31%). Many TIL product clones were absent from baseline tumor, suggesting clonal contraction. Treatment-naive, never-smoker and oncogene-addicted patients were overrepresented in this highly selected cohort.

Time point indicated: pre-treatment sample, taken before nivolumab and TIL therapy. The tumor samples were excised metastases, mostly pleural nodules or supraclavicular lymph nodes. Tumors were harvested before any PD-1/PD-L1 blockade. CDR3 length equals 15 residues. V gave up 5 bases and J gave up 2 bases, with 13 bases separating them. Per germline, CDR1 MDHEN and CDR2 SYDVKM. This was the immunoSEQ v3 assay. Only in-frame clones appear in the TCRdb table, and some are missing; sequencing was by immunoSEQ multiplex PCR. The sample lists about 100,000 clones, roughly 65% occurring once. A remark on this clone: Antigen unknown.

The sample was tumor tissue, taken at baseline. The chain links TRBV28 to TRBJ1-5; D is possibly TRBD1 (6 bases). This clonotype was obtained from a person aged 25 to 80 with non-small cell lung cancer. CDR3 DNA: TGTGCCAGCAGTACTTACAGGGAACGCAATCAGCCCCAGCATTTT. Translated, it gives CASSTYRERNQPQHF.